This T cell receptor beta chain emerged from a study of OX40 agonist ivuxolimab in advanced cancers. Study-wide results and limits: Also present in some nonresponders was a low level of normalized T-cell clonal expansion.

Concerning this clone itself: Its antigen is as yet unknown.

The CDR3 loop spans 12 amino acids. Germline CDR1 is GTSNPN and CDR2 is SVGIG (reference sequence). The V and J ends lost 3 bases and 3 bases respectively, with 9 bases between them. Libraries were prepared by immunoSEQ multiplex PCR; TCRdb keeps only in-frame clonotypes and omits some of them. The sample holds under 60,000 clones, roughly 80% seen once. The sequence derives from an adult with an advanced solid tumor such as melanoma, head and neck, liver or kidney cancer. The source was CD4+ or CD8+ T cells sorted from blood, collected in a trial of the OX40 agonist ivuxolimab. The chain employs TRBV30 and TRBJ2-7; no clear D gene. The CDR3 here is CAWSRQGYEQYF. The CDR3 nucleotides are TGTGCCTGGAGCAGGCAAGGCTACGAGCAGTACTTC. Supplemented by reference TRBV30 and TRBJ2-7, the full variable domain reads SQTIHQWPATLVQPVGSPLSLECTVEGTSNPNLYWYRQAAGRGLQLLFYSVGIGQISSEVPQNLSASRPQDRQFILSSKKLLLSDSGFYLCAWSRQGYEQYFGPGTRLTVT.